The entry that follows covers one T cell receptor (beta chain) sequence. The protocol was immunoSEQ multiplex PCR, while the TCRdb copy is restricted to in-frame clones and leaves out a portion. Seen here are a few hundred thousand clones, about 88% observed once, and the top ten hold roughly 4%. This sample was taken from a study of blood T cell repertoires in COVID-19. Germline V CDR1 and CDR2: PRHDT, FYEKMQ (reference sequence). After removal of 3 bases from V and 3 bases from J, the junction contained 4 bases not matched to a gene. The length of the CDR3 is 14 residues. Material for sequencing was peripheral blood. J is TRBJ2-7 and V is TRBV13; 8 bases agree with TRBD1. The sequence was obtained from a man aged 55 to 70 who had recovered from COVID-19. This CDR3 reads CASSFEDRVYEQYF. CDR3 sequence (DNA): TGTGCCAGCAGCTTTGAGGACAGGGTCTACGAGCAGTACTTC.